This TCR beta chain was captured by sequencing in a study of cytomegalovirus exposure and HLA in healthy donors. For this clone: Its specificity is not known.

Study conclusions and caveats: In a later analysis, a missense DCLRE1C variant was linked to TCR beta V- and J-gene trimming. Presence/absence analyses supposed approximately even sequencing depth among donors.

Primers included in the PCR were 60 Vbeta and 13 Jbeta primers. As originally analysed: A follow-up analysis tallied around 80 million unique TCR beta chains, roughly 11 million shared. The table came from immunoSEQ multiplex PCR; TCRdb's copy has only in-frame clones and leaves some out. V and J calls plus clone size are reproduced from that table; the DNA served to infer D and trimming. The table includes approximately 130,000 clones, 7% to 9.5% detected once. V lost 3 bases to trimming and J lost 5 bases, with 13 bases between them. The CDR3 totals 14 residues. The germline V gene encodes CDR1 LGHNA and CDR2 YNFKEQ.

The J gene is TRBJ1-2, the V gene TRBV4-2, with D possibly TRBD1 on 6 matching bases. This clonotype originated in a woman in her forties in good health and CMV-seropositive. Specimen: PBMCs. The CDR3 reads CASSHHRDDYGYTF. Here the CDR3 DNA reads TGTGCCAGCAGCCACCACAGGGACGATTATGGCTACACCTTC.